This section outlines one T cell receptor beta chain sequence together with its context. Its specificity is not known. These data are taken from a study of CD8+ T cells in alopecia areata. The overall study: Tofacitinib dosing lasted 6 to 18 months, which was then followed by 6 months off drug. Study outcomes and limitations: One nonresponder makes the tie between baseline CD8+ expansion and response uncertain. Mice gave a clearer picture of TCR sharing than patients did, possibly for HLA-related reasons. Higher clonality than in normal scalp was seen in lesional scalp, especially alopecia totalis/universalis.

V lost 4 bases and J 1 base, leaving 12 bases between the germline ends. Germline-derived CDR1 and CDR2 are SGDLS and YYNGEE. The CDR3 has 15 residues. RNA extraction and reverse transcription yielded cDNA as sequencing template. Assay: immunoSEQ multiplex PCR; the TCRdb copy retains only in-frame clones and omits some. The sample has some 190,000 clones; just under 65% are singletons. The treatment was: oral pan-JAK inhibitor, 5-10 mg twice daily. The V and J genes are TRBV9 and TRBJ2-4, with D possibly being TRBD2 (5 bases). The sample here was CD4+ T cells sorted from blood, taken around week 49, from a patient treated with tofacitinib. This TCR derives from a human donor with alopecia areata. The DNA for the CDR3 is TGTGCCAGCAGCCACGACCCGGGGGCCAAAAACATTCAGTACTTC. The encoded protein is CASSHDPGAKNIQYF.